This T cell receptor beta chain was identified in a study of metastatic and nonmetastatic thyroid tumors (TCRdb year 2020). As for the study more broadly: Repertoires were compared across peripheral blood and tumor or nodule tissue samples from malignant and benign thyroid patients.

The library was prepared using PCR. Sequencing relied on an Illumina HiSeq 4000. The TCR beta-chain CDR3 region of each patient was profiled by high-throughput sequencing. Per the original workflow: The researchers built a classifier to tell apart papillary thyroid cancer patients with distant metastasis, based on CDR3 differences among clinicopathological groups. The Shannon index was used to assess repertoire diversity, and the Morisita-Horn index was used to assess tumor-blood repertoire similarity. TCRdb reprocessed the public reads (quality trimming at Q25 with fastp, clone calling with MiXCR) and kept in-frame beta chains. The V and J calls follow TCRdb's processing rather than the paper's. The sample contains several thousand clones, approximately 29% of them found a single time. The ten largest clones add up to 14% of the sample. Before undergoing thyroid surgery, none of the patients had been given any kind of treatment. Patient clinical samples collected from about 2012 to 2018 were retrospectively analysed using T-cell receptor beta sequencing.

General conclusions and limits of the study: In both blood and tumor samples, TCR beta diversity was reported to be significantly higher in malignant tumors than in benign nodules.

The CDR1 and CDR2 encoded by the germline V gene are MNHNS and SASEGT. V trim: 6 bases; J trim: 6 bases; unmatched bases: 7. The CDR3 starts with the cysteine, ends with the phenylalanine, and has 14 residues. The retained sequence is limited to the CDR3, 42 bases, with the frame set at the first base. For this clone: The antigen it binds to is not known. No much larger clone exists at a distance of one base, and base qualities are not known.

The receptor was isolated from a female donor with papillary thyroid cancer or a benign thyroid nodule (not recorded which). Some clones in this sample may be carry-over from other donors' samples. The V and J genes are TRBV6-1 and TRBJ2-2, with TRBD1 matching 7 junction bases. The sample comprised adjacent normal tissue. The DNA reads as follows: TGTGCCAGCAGGCACGGGACAGTCGCCGGGGAGCTGTTTTTT. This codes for CASRHGTVAGELFF.